This passage covers 5 T cell receptor beta chains from one sample sequenced in a study of technical replicates of blood from several donors. Libraries were prepared by immunoSEQ multiplex PCR; TCRdb keeps only in-frame clonotypes and omits some of them. The sample yields 75,000 to 100,000 clones, around 96% seen once. The material sequenced was T cells isolated from PBMCs. All receptors come from a human donor in good health.

The chain employs TRBV6-1 and TRBJ2-1, with D tentatively TRBD1 (6 bases). CDR3 length equals 11 residues. In germline, CDR1 is MNHNS, CDR2 SASEGT. Trimming stripped 4 bases from V and 9 bases from J, with 7 bases between. The CDR3 coding sequence is TGTGCCAGCAGTGGAGGGGGTGAGCAGTTCTTC. Amino acid sequence: CASSGGGEQFF.

This rearrangement joins TRBV5-1 to TRBJ2-3; TRBD2 matches at 7 bases. CDR1 and CDR2 from the germline V gene are SGHRS and YFSETQ. V lost 0 bases to trimming and J lost 6 bases; unmatched junction nucleotides: 13. This CDR3 is 17 amino acids long. The CDR3: CASSLEPGGPTADTQYF. CDR3 nucleotides: TGCGCCAGCAGCTTGGAACCGGGAGGCCCTACCGCGGATACGCAGTATTTT.

V and J are TRBV7-3 and TRBJ2-1, with 11 positions matching TRBD2. The CDR3 covers 16 residues. V trimming: 5 bases; J trimming: 8 bases; junction bases outside the gene matches: 11. Germline assignment: CDR1 SGHTA and CDR2 FQGTGA. CDR3 nucleotide sequence: TGTGCCAGCAGCGCCGGACTAGCGGGCCCCGTGCATGAGCAGTTCTTC. This gives the protein CASSAGLAGPVHEQFF. Drawing the rest from reference TRBV7-3 and TRBJ2-1, the complete variable domain is GAGVSQTPSNKVTEKGKYVELRCDPISGHTALYWYRQSLGQGPEFLIYFQGTGAADDSGLPNDRFFAVRPEGSVSTLKIQRTERGDSAVYLCASSAGLAGPVHEQFFGPGTRLTVL.

V is TRBV7-3 and J is TRBJ2-1; 11 positions match TRBD2. The CDR3 has 16 residues. The ends lost 5 bases at V and 3 bases at J; junction bases unmatched: 6. CDR1 SGHTA and CDR2 FQGTGA come from the germline V gene. The CDR3 DNA follows: TGTGCCAGCAGCCAACAACTAGCGGGAGACTACAATGAGCAGTTCTTC. Translated, it gives CASSQQLAGDYNEQFF.

The chain is built from TRBV7-2 and TRBJ2-1, with D uncertain. V was trimmed by 3 bases and J by 4 bases, leaving 7 bases between them. In germline, CDR1 is SGHTA, CDR2 FQGNSA. The length of the CDR3 is 13 residues. CDR3 loop: CASSLEQYNEQFF. The CDR3 nucleotides are TGTGCCAGCAGCTTGGAGCAATACAATGAGCAGTTCTTC.